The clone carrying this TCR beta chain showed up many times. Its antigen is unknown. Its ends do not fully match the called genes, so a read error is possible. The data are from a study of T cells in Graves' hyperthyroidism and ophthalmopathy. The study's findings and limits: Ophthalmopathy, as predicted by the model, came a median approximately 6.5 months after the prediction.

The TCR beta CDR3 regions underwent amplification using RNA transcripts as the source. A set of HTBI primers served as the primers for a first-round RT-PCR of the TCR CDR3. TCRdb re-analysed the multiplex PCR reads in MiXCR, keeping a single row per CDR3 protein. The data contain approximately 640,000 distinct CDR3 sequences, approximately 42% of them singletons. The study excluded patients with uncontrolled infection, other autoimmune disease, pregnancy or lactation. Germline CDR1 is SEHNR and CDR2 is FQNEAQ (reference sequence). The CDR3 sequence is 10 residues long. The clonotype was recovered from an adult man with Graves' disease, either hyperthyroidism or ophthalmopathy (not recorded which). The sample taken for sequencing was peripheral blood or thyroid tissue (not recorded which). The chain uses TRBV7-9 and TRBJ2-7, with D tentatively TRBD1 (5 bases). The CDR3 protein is CASRDYEQYF. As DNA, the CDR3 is TGCGCCAGCAGGGATTACGAGCAGTACTTC.